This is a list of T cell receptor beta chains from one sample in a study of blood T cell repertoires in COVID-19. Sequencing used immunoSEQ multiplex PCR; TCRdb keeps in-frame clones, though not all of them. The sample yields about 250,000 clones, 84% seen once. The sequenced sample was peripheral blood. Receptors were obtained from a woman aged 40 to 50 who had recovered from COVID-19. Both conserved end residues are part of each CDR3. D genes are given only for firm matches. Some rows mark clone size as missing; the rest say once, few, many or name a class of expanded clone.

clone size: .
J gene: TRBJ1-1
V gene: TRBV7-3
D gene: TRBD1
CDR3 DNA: TGTGCCAGCAGCTTAAGGGGGACAGAAGAAGCTTTCTTT
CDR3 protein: CASSLRGTEEAFF

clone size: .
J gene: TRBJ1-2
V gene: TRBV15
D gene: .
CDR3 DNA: TGTGCCACCAGCAGAGATACGGGTGACTATGGCTACACCTTC
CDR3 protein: CATSRDTGDYGYTF

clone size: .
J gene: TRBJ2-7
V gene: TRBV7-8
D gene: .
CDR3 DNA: TGTGCCAGCAGCCAGAGCTCCTACGAGCAGTACTTC
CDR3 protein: CASSQSSYEQYF

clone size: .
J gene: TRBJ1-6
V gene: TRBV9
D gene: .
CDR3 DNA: TGTGCCAGCAGCGCACGTCCAGGGGATTCACCCCTCCACTTT
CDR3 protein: CASSARPGDSPLHF

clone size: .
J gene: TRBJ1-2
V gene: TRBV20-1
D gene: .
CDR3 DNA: TGCAGTGCGGGCGGGCCGCCCTTT
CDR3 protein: CSAGGPPF

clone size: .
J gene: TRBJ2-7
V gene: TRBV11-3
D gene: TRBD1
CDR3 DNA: TGTGCCAGCAGCTCGGACAGGTCCATCTCCTACGAGCAGTACTTC
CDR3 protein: CASSSDRSISYEQYF

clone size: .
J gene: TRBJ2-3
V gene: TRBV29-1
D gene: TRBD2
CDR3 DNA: TGCAGCGTTGGGCTAGCGGGGGGAAAAACAGATACGCAGTATTTT
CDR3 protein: CSVGLAGGKTDTQYF

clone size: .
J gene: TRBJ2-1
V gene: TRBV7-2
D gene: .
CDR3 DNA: TGTGCCAGCAGCTTCGGGGGGCCCAATGAGCAGTTCTTC
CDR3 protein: CASSFGGPNEQFF

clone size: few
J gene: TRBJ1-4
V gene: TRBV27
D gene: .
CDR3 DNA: TGTGCCAGCAGTTTAACGGGGAGGGATGAAAAACTGTTTTTT
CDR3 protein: CASSLTGRDEKLFF

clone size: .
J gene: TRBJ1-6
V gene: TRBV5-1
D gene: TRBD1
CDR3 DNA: TGCGCCAGCAGCTTGACAGGGGACTTTTCACCCCTCCACTTT
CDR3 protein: CASSLTGDFSPLHF